This paragraph reports one T cell receptor (beta chain). At one end, the junction sequence differs from germline, possibly due to a read error. The data are from a study of blood T cell repertoires in COVID-19. Profiled with immunoSEQ multiplex PCR; TCRdb holds only in-frame clones, not every one. Altogether around 270,000 clones are present, 75% to 90% being singletons, with the ten largest covering about 5%. The germline V gene has CDR1 SGHVS and CDR2 FNYEAQ. This CDR3 spans 15 amino acids. This receptor was taken from a man in his forties or fifties with acute or convalescent COVID-19. The V call is TRBV7-6, the J call TRBJ2-3, with 10 nucleotides matching TRBD2. Sequencing was carried out using peripheral blood. CDR3 DNA: TGTGCCAGCAGCCTAGCGGGGGCAAGCACAGATACGCAGTATTTT. Translating it yields CASSLAGASTDTQYF.